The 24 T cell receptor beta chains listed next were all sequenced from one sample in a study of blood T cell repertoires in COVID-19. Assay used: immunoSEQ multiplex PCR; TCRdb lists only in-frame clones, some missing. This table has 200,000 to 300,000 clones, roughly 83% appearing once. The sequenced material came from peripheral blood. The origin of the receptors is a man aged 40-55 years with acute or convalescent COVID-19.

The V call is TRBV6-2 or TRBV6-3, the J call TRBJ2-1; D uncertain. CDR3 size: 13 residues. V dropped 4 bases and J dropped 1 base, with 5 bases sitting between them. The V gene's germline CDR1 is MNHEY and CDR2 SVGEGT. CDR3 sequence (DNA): TGTGCCAGCAGTTTCAATTCCTACAATGAGCAGTTCTTC. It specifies CASSFNSYNEQFF.

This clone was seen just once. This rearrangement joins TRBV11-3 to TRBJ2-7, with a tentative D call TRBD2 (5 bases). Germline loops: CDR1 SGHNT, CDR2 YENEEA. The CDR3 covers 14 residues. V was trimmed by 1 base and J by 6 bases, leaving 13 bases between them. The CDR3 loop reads CASSLGRASSEQYF. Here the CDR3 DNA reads TGTGCCAGCAGCTTAGGGCGGGCCTCTTCCGAGCAGTACTTC.

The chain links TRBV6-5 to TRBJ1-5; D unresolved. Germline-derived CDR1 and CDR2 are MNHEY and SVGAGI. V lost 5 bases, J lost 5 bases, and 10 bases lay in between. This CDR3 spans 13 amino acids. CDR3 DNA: TGTGCCAGCAGTCCTCATGGAGATCAGCCCCAGCATTTT. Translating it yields CASSPHGDQPQHF.

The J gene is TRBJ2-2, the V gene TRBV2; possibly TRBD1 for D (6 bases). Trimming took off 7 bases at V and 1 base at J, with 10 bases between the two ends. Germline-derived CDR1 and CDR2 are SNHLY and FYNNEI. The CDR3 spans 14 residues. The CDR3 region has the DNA TGTGCCAGCAAGCGACAGGAGAACACCGGGGAGCTGTTTTTT. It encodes CASKRQENTGELFF.

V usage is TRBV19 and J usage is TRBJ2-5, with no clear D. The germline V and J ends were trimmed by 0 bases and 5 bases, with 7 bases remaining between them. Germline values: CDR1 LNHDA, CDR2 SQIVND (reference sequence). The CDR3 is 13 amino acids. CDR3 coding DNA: TGTGCCAGTAGTATAGATTACACGGAGACCCAGTACTTC. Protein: CASSIDYTETQYF.

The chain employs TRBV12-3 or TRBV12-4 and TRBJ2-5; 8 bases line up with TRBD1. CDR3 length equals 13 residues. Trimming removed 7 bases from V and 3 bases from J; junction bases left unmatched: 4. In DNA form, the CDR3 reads TGTGCCAGCATCATGGACAGGGAAGAGACCCAGTACTTC. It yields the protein CASIMDREETQYF.

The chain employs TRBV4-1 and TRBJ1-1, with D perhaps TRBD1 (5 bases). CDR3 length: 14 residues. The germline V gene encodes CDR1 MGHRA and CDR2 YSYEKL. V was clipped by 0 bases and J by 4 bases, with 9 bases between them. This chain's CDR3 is CASSQDGGVTEAFF. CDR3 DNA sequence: TGCGCCAGCAGCCAAGATGGAGGGGTCACTGAAGCTTTCTTT.

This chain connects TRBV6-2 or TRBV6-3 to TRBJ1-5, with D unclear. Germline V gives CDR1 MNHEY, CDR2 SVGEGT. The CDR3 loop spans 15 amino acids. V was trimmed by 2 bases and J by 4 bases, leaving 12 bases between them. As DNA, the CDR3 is TGTGCCAGCAGTTACGAGGACGGGAGGAATCAGCCCCAGCATTTT. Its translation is CASSYEDGRNQPQHF.

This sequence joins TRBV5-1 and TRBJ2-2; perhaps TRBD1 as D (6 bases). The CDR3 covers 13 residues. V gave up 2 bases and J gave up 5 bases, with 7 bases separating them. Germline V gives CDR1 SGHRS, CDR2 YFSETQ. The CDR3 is CASSFGQTGELFF. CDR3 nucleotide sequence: TGCGCCAGCAGCTTCGGACAGACCGGGGAGCTGTTTTTT.

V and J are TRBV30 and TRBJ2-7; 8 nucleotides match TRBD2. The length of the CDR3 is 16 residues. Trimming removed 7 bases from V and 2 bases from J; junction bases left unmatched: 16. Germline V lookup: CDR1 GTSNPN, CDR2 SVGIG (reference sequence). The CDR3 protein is CAFKTSPAGETYEQYF. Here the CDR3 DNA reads TGTGCCTTTAAAACCAGCCCAGCGGGAGAGACCTACGAGCAGTACTTC.

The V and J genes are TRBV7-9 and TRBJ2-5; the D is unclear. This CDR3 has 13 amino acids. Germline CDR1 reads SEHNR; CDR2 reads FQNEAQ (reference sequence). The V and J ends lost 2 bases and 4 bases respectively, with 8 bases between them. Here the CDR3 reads CASSLNSPETQYF. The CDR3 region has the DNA TGTGCCAGCAGCTTAAACAGCCCAGAGACCCAGTACTTC.

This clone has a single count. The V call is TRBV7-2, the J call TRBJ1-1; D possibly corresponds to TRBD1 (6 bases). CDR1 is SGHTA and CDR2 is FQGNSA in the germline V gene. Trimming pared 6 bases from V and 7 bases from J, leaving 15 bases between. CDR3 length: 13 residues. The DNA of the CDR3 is TGTGCCAGCAGGGGGGCTTTAACGGTTGAAGCTTTCTTT. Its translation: CASRGALTVEAFF.

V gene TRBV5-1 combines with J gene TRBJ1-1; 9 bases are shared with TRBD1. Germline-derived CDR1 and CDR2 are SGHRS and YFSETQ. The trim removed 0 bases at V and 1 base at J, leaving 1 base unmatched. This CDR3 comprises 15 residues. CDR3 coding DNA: TGCGCCAGCAGCTTGGGGGGACAGGGGAACACTGAAGCTTTCTTT. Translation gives CASSLGGQGNTEAFF.

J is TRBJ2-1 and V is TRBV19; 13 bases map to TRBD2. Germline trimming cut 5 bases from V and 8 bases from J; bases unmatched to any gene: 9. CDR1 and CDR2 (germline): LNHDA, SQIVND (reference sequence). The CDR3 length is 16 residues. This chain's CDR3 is CASSPGRLAGGDEQFF. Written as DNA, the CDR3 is TGTGCCAGTAGTCCGGGGAGACTAGCGGGAGGAGATGAGCAGTTCTTC.

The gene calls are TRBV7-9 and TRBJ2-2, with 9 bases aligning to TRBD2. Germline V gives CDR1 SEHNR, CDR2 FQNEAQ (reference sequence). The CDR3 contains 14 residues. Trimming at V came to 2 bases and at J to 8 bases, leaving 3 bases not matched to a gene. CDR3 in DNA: TGTGCCAGCAGCTTAACTAGCGGGTTTGGGGAGCTGTTTTTT. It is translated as CASSLTSGFGELFF.

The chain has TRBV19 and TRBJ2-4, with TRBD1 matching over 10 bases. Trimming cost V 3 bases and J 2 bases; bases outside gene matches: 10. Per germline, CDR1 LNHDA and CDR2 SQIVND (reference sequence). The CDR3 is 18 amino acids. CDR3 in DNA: TGTGCCAGTAGTATGGGGACAGGGGATCCTACTACCAAAAACATTCAGTACTTC. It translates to CASSMGTGDPTTKNIQYF. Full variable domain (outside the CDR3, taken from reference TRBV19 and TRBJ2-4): DGGITQSPKYLFRKEGQNVTLSCEQNLNHDAMYWYRQDPGQGLRLIYYSQIVNDFQKGDIAEGYSVSREKKESFPLTVTSAQKNPTAFYLCASSMGTGDPTTKNIQYFGAGTRLSVL.

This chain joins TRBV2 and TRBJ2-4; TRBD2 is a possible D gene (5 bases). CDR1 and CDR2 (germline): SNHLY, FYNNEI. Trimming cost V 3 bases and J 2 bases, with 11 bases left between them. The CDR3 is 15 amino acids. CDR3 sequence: CASSDEGRTKNIQYF. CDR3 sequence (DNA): TGTGCCAGCAGTGATGAGGGAAGGACCAAAAACATTCAGTACTTC.

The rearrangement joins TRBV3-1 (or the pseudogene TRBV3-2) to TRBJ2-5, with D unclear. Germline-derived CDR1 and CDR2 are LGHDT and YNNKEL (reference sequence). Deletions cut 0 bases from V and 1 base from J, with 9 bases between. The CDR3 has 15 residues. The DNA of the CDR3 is TGTGCCAGCAGCCAAGATCCCCGGTCCCAAGAGACCCAGTACTTC. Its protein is CASSQDPRSQETQYF.

The CDR3 DNA sequence: TGTGCCAGCAGTTTCGGCCGGACAGGGTTGAACACTGAAGCTTTCTTT. It yields the protein CASSFGRTGLNTEAFF. The chain uses TRBV6-6 and TRBJ1-1; 8 bases align to TRBD1. The CDR3 totals 16 residues. The ends lost 4 bases at V and 0 bases at J; junction bases unmatched: 7. Germline CDR1 MNHNY, CDR2 SVGAGI (reference sequence).

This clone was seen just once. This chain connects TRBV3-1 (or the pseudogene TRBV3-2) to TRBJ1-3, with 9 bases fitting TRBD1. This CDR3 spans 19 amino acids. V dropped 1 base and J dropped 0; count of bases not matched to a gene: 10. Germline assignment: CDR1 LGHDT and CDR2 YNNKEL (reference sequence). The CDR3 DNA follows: TGTGCCAGCAGCCAAGTTCGGGGGACAGGGCCCATCTCTGGAAACACCATATATTTT. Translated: CASSQVRGTGPISGNTIYF.

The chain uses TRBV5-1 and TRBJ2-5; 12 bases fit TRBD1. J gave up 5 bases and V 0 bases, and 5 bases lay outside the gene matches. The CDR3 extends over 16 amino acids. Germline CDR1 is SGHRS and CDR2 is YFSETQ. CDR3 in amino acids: CASSLEGTGGWETQYF. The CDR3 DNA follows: TGCGCCAGCAGCTTGGAAGGGACAGGGGGCTGGGAGACCCAGTACTTC. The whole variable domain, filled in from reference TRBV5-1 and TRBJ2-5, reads KAGVTQTPRYLIKTRGQQVTLSCSPISGHRSVSWYQQTPGQGLQFLFEYFSETQRNKGNFPGRFSGRQFSNSRSEMNVSTLELGDSALYLCASSLEGTGGWETQYFGPGTRLLVL.

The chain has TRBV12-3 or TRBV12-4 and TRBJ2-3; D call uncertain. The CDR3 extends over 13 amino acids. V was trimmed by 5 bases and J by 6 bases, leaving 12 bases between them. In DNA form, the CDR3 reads TGTGCCAGCAGTCCCTCTTACGCGGATACGCAGTATTTT. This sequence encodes CASSPSYADTQYF.

The CDR3 is CASSDPTGSNSPLHF. The CDR3 region has the DNA TGTGCCAGCAGTGACCCGACAGGGTCGAATTCACCCCTCCACTTT. V usage is TRBV6-1 and J usage is TRBJ1-6; 7 bases align to TRBD1. Losses at the gene ends were 3 bases for V and 7 bases for J; bases not matched to a gene: 6. There are 15 residues in the CDR3. The germline V gene has CDR1 MNHNS and CDR2 SASEGT.

The CDR3 loop is CASSGLAGLETQYF. CDR3 nucleotide sequence: TGTGCCAGCAGCGGGCTAGCGGGACTAGAGACCCAGTACTTC. The chain couples TRBV27 to TRBJ2-5, with TRBD2 matching over 9 bases. The CDR3 has 14 residues. Germline values: CDR1 MNHEY, CDR2 SMNVEV (reference sequence). V was pared by 6 bases and J by 4 bases, with 6 bases of the junction left unmatched.